This is a list of T cell receptor beta chains from one sample in a study of blood T cell repertoires in COVID-19. Measured with immunoSEQ multiplex PCR; TCRdb has only the in-frame clones, and not every one. The sample lists 90,000 to 150,000 clones, around 88% occurring once. Sequencing was performed on peripheral blood. These receptors were collected from a woman aged 45-60 years with active or convalescent COVID-19. CDR3s include the opening cysteine and the closing phenylalanine or tryptophan.

V	J	CDR3
TRBV5-1	TRBJ2-1	CASSLAGSSYNEQFF
TRBV7-3	TRBJ2-7	CASSSGLAGNEQYF
TRBV2	TRBJ2-1	CATREGLALGFWNEQFF
TRBV6-5	TRBJ2-1	CASSPEWNNEQFF
TRBV18	TRBJ2-1	CATRGLADNEQFF
TRBV3-1/TRBV3-2	TRBJ2-1	CASSPGRGAYNEQFF
TRBV14	TRBJ2-7	CASSQGTGALYEQYF
TRBV7-9	TRBJ2-7	CASSLATGFGLYEQYF
TRBV4-2	TRBJ2-1	CASSQRPGQAFDEQFF
TRBV28	TRBJ1-1	CASTTRAEAFF
TRBV21-1	TRBJ2-1	CASSKGHGRFYNEQFF
TRBV3-1/TRBV3-2	TRBJ1-1	CASSLLENTEAFF
TRBV12-3/TRBV12-4	TRBJ2-5	CASSSRGQETQYF
TRBV6-5	TRBJ2-2	CASRKWREGTGELFF
TRBV12-3/TRBV12-4	TRBJ1-2	CASVGDSFGYTF
TRBV6-5	TRBJ1-4	CASSADPNEKLFF
TRBV11-3	TRBJ1-3	CASSPGTGLSGNTIYF
TRBV6-5	TRBJ2-7	CASSYSAVSLSYEQYF
TRBV5-4	TRBJ1-5	CASSVDPGGNQPQHF
TRBV18	TRBJ1-1	CASSPSRYTEAFF
TRBV6-5	TRBJ2-3	CATGRGEARTDTQYF
TRBV28	TRBJ1-6	CATLLGQGGSPLHF
TRBV5-1	TRBJ2-7	CASVSGLAARNSYEQYF
TRBV19	TRBJ2-3	CASSITGTSDTDTQYF
TRBV4-3	TRBJ2-3	CASSQDLAGVALNTQYF
TRBV7-2	TRBJ1-1	CASSARGWDTEAFF
TRBV27	TRBJ1-2	CASSSPTGEYGYTF
TRBV6-6	TRBJ2-1	CASSPTLEDRAFNEQFF
TRBV6-5	TRBJ2-7	CASIDSISSYEQYF
TRBV7-2	TRBJ2-3	CASSLGLVSSGGYF
TRBV10-3	TRBJ1-2	CAISIGTGSHGYTF
TRBV28	TRBJ1-4	CASSSPDRYNEKLFF
TRBV4-1	TRBJ2-7	CASSQVPGQGLNEQYF
TRBV9	TRBJ2-1	CASSVEGRPGDNEQFF
TRBV24-1	TRBJ2-7	CATSDGSRGEQYF
TRBV3-1/TRBV3-2	TRBJ1-1	CASSQGGQGTEAFF
TRBV5-1	TRBJ2-7	CASSWLQGEVEQYF
TRBV2	TRBJ1-1	CASEGDRAPRAFF
TRBV27	TRBJ2-5	CASSFTSSGRAAQYF
TRBV28	TRBJ1-3	CASRPNDGAAGNTIYF
TRBV12-3/TRBV12-4	TRBJ2-3	CASMSGNDDTQYF
TRBV7-9	TRBJ2-5	CASSSGQGREETQYF
TRBV6-5	TRBJ1-5	CASSYTGIRQPQHF
TRBV28	TRBJ1-5	CASERVLTGNQPQHF
TRBV14	TRBJ1-4	CASRRGQGDEKLFF
TRBV28	TRBJ2-7	CASSSLAAISYEQYF
TRBV12-3/TRBV12-4	TRBJ1-5	CASSLARGQPQHF
TRBV9	TRBJ1-2	CASSTRHAGDYGYTF
TRBV5-5	TRBJ1-3	CASSPGTVLLTSGNTIYF
TRBV11-3	TRBJ2-7	CASSLRPRALTREQYF
TRBV7-2	TRBJ2-5	CASSSPRQGQETQYF
TRBV6-6	TRBJ1-5	CASLVGTGNQPQHF
TRBV4-1	TRBJ2-2	CASRRTSGVITNTGELFF
TRBV18	TRBJ1-4	CASSPSGQGEKLFF
TRBV7-2	TRBJ1-2	CASSLVWLKGDGYTF
TRBV5-6	TRBJ1-1	CASSPAANTEAFF
TRBV9	TRBJ2-1	CASSGERGYNEQFF
TRBV28	TRBJ1-1	CASSPREGEAFF
TRBV6-2/TRBV6-3	TRBJ1-5	CASSKIQGALGPQHF
TRBV28	TRBJ2-4	CASSVLAGVRNIQYF